What follows are 27 T cell receptor beta chains derived from one specimen sequenced in a study of shared clonotypes between healthy human individuals. The assay was immunoSEQ multiplex PCR, and TCRdb's table has in-frame clones only and misses some. The sample comprises about 1.1 million clones, about 84% of which are singletons, and 0.52% rests with the top ten. Sequenced material: memory CD4+ T cells from PBMCs. Subset in this sample: CD45RA-negative fraction. Every receptor here comes from a man in his late teens or twenties in good health. Some clones in this sample may be carry-over from other donors' samples.

A note on this clone: The junction does not match germline at one end; this may be a read error. The sample has other DNA sequences that encode this CDR3 too. This sequence joins TRBV11-3 and TRBJ2-3, with 7 bases fitting TRBD1. The CDR3 extends over 15 amino acids. Germline values: CDR1 SGHNT, CDR2 YENEEA. For the CDR3, the DNA is TGTGCCAGCAGCTTAGGTCTAGGGGGCACGGATACGCAGTATTTT. Translating it yields CASSLGLGGTDTQYF. Variable domain in full (rest from reference TRBV11-3 and TRBJ2-3): EAGVVQSPRYKIIEKKQPVAFWCNPISGHNTLYWYLQNLGQGPELLIRYENEEAVDDSQLPKDRFSAERLKGVDSTLKIQPAELGDSAVYLCASSLGLGGTDTQYFGPGTRLTVL.

J is TRBJ1-2 and V is TRBV5-1; D unresolved. Germline values: CDR1 SGHRS, CDR2 YFSETQ. V was cut by 1 base and J by 8 bases, with 12 bases left in between. This CDR3 has 13 amino acids. The CDR3 spells CASSLTARSGYTF. CDR3 bases: TGCGCCAGCAGCTTGACGGCCCGATCGGGCTACACCTTC.

The chain links TRBV29-1 to TRBJ2-5, with TRBD2 matching over 13 bases. V trimming: 3 bases; J trimming: 11 bases; junction bases outside the gene matches: 12. Germline values: CDR1 SQVTM, CDR2 ANQGSEA. The CDR3 spans 15 residues. The CDR3 sequence: CSVEGTSGVPTLQYF. CDR3 DNA sequence: TGCAGCGTTGAGGGGACTAGCGGGGTTCCTACGCTGCAGTACTTC.

About this clone itself: A read error may explain this, as a much larger clone is one base away. The same CDR3 is also encoded by other DNA sequences in this sample. The genes are TRBV5-1 and TRBJ1-2; no clear D. CDR1 and CDR2 (germline): SGHRS, YFSETQ. CDR3 length: 14 amino acids. The germline V and J ends were trimmed by 0 bases and 0 bases, with 6 bases remaining between them. The CDR3: CASSLDSPNYGYTF. The CDR3 nucleotides read TGCGCCAGCAGCTTGGACAGCCCTAACTATGGCTACACCTTC.

This chain uses TRBV27 with TRBJ2-7, with 9 bases that match TRBD2. V lost 5 bases, J lost 2 bases, and 7 bases stayed unmatched. The CDR3 contains 15 residues. Germline assignment: CDR1 MNHEY and CDR2 SMNVEV (reference sequence). The CDR3 region is CASSLARLAAYEQYF. CDR3 bases: TGTGCCAGCAGTCTAGCGCGACTAGCGGCCTACGAGCAGTACTTC.

J is TRBJ2-2 and V is TRBV12-5; D gene uncertain. Trimming removed 0 bases from V and 6 bases from J, with 2 bases in between. This CDR3 spans 12 amino acids. The germline V gene encodes CDR1 LGHNT and CDR2 FRNRAP. CDR3 region: CASGLVAGELFF. Here the CDR3 DNA reads TGTGCTAGTGGTTTGGTAGCCGGGGAGCTGTTTTTT.

This clone was detected a few times. The rearrangement uses TRBV19 and TRBJ2-5; possible D gene TRBD1, 6 bases. This CDR3 contains 13 residues. Looked up from germline, CDR1 is LNHDA and CDR2 is SQIVND (reference sequence). Trimming took 6 bases from V and 5 from J, leaving 13 bases between them. In DNA form, the CDR3 reads TGTGCCAGTAGCGGACAGTCAAGGGAGACCCAGTACTTC. This encodes CASSGQSRETQYF. The variable domain in full, completed from reference TRBV19 and TRBJ2-5, reads DGGITQSPKYLFRKEGQNVTLSCEQNLNHDAMYWYRQDPGQGLRLIYYSQIVNDFQKGDIAEGYSVSREKKESFPLTVTSAQKNPTAFYLCASSGQSRETQYFGPGTRLLVL.

The chain links TRBV7-3 to TRBJ2-7; D gene uncertain. CDR1 SGHTA and CDR2 FQGTGA come from the germline V gene. CDR3 size: 14 residues. V lost 2 bases, J lost 7 bases, and 15 bases lay in between. The CDR3 region has the DNA TGTGCCAGCAGCTTAGCGACCGGCTTGAGGGAGCAGTACTTC. It codes for CASSLATGLREQYF.

This clone was seen a few times. This clone may be a read error of a much larger clone one base away. The same CDR3 is also encoded by other DNA sequences in this sample. The chain is built from TRBV5-6 and TRBJ2-3; D gene unclear. The V gene lost 2 bases and the J gene lost 2 bases, with 0 bases spanning the gap. The CDR3 extends over 11 amino acids. CDR1 is SGHDT and CDR2 is YYEEEE in the germline V gene. The CDR3: CASSFTDTQYF. The CDR3 DNA reads as TGTGCCAGCAGCTTCACAGATACGCAGTATTTT.

Only one count was recorded for this clone. This chain links TRBV5-1 with TRBJ2-3; 8 bases map to TRBD1. CDR1 is SGHRS, CDR2 YFSETQ, per germline. The V segment lost 4 bases and the J segment 1 base; nucleotides outside the gene matches: 5. CDR3 length equals 15 residues. For the CDR3, the DNA is TGCGCCAGCAGCCTGACAGGGGACGGCACAGATACGCAGTATTTT. It codes for CASSLTGDGTDTQYF.

The chain couples TRBV7-2 to TRBJ2-5; D remains ambiguous. CDR1 is SGHTA and CDR2 is FQGNSA in the germline V gene. CDR3 size: 13 residues. V was clipped by 0 bases and J by 3 bases, with 5 bases between them. CDR3 residues: CASSLAFKETQYF. The CDR3 nucleotides read TGTGCCAGCAGCTTAGCCTTTAAAGAGACCCAGTACTTC.

The chain couples TRBV7-8 to TRBJ2-2; maybe TRBD1 (6 bases). The germline V gene has CDR1 SGHVS and CDR2 FQNEAQ. V shed 4 bases and J shed 6 bases, with 15 bases lying between them. CDR3 size: 15 residues. The CDR3 sequence: CASSSMTGLPGELFF. CDR3 in DNA: TGTGCCAGCAGCTCAATGACAGGTCTTCCCGGGGAGCTGTTTTTT.

The J gene is TRBJ1-5, the V gene TRBV19; possibly TRBD1 for D (5 bases). Germline CDR1 is LNHDA and CDR2 is SQIVND (reference sequence). Between the trimmed V and J ends, which lost 5 bases and 3 bases, there was a span of 14 bases. The CDR3 has 15 amino acids. CDR3 DNA sequence: TGTGCCAGTAGTCTCCGTCGGGGCTACAATCAGCCCCAGCATTTT. Its protein is CASSLRRGYNQPQHF.

The gene calls are TRBV7-3 and TRBJ2-6, with 8 bases identical to TRBD2. V shed 5 bases and J 0 bases; nucleotides not matched to a gene: 3. The CDR3 runs to 16 residues. CDR1 is SGHTA, CDR2 FQGTGA, per germline. CDR3: CASSLGGASGANVLTF. In DNA form, the CDR3 reads TGTGCCAGCAGCCTCGGGGGGGCCTCTGGGGCCAACGTCCTGACTTTC.

This clone was observed a few times. The J gene is TRBJ1-5, the V gene TRBV4-2, with TRBD1 matching 7 bases. Germline lookup yields CDR1 LGHNA and CDR2 YNFKEQ. The junction had 5 bases not matched to a gene; V was cut back by 0 bases and J by 3 bases. The CDR3 length is 16 residues. CDR3 in amino acids: CASSQDPGQTNQPQHF. The CDR3 nucleotides are TGTGCCAGCAGCCAAGATCCGGGACAGACCAATCAGCCCCAGCATTTT.

V is TRBV11-3 and J is TRBJ2-1, with 12 nucleotides matching TRBD2. J gave up 4 bases and V 5 bases, and 6 bases lay outside the gene matches. The CDR3 is 16 amino acids. Germline loops: CDR1 SGHNT, CDR2 YENEEA. The CDR3 sequence is CASSGLAGSSYNEQFF. The CDR3 coding sequence is TGTGCCAGCAGCGGACTAGCGGGAAGCTCTTACAATGAGCAGTTCTTC.

As concerns this clone: At one end the junction does not follow the germline gene, possibly because of a read error. This chain connects TRBV19 to TRBJ2-1; the D is unclear. This CDR3 region has 14 residues. CDR1 and CDR2 from the germline V gene are LNHDA and SQIVND (reference sequence). The CDR3 nucleotides are TGTGCCACCCGGGCGAGGAGCTCCTACAGTGAGCAGTTCTTC. It codes for CATRARSSYSEQFF.

The chain recombines TRBV5-6 with TRBJ2-2; D ambiguous. V lost 4 bases and J 7 bases, leaving 11 bases between the germline ends. Per the germline V gene, CDR1 is SGHDT and CDR2 is YYEEEE. The CDR3 has 13 residues. The CDR3 here is CASSLSTFGELFF. The CDR3 DNA sequence: TGTGCCAGCAGCCTGTCAACGTTCGGGGAGCTGTTTTTT.

In DNA, the CDR3 is TGTGCCACCGAAAAACAGGTTGGGTACAATGAGCAGTTCTTC. Amino acid sequence: CATEKQVGYNEQFF. The chain employs TRBV6-6 and TRBJ2-1; weak D call: TRBD1 (5 bases). Germline V gene lookup returns CDR1 MNHNY and CDR2 SVGAGI (reference sequence). The CDR3 has 14 amino acids. Trimming removed 10 bases from V and 4 bases from J, with 17 bases in between.

The chain couples TRBV5-1 to TRBJ1-1; 7 positions match TRBD1. The V gene end was trimmed by 5 bases and the J gene end by 4 bases; junction bases not matched to a gene: 8. The length of the CDR3 is 14 residues. Germline V lookup: CDR1 SGHRS, CDR2 YFSETQ. Here the CDR3 DNA reads TGCGCCAGCAGAATGACAGGGATGAGCACTGAAGCTTTCTTT. It is translated as CASRMTGMSTEAFF.

The chain is built from TRBV18 and TRBJ2-1; D is ambiguous. V lost 6 bases and J lost 2, with 11 bases in between. The CDR3 runs 14 residues. In germline, CDR1 is KGHSH, CDR2 LQKENI. The CDR3 is CASSQRVPYNEQFF. CDR3 nucleotide sequence: TGTGCCAGCTCTCAAAGGGTCCCCTACAATGAGCAGTTCTTC.

This clone was recorded once. A much larger clonotype is one base distant, so this may be a read error. This chain connects TRBV6-5 to TRBJ2-7; TRBD2 might be the D (6 bases). Looked up from germline, CDR1 is MNHEY and CDR2 is SVGAGI. The ends were cut back, 10 bases at V and 3 bases at J, with 16 bases in the middle. The CDR3 loop spans 13 amino acids. The CDR3 spells CANSLVGGYEQYF. The CDR3 DNA sequence: TGTGCCAACAGCCTTGTGGGGGGCTACGAGCAGTACTTC.

This chain joins TRBV5-1 and TRBJ1-1, with 7 bases lining up with TRBD1. The V gene's germline CDR1 is SGHRS and CDR2 YFSETQ. Trimming took 4 bases from V and 0 from J; bases not matched to a gene: 3. The CDR3 is 14 amino acids. The CDR3: CASSKTGVNTEAFF. For the CDR3, the DNA is TGCGCCAGCAGCAAAACAGGGGTGAACACTGAAGCTTTCTTT.

This sequence joins TRBV19 and TRBJ2-5; 8 nucleotides align to TRBD1. The V gene end was trimmed by 2 bases and the J gene end by 4 bases; junction bases not matched to a gene: 6. The CDR3 is made up of 15 amino acids. Per germline, CDR1 LNHDA and CDR2 SQIVND (reference sequence). Written as DNA, the CDR3 is TGTGCCAGTAGTATAAGAAGGACAGGGACAGAGACCCAGTACTTC. Translated, it gives CASSIRRTGTETQYF.

This clone appeared once. This chain links TRBV11-2 with TRBJ2-1, with 7 bases matching TRBD1. V shed 3 bases and J 1 base; nucleotides not matched to a gene: 12. The CDR3 totals 18 residues. Germline lookup yields CDR1 SGHAT and CDR2 FQNNGV. CDR3 bases: TGTGCCAGCAGCTTTTTATCGACAGGGTCGGGATCCTACAATGAGCAGTTCTTC. Protein product: CASSFLSTGSGSYNEQFF. Looking up the rest from reference TRBV11-2 and TRBJ2-1 gives the full variable domain: EAGVAQSPRYKIIEKRQSVAFWCNPISGHATLYWYQQILGQGPKLLIQFQNNGVVDDSQLPKDRFSAERLKGVDSTLKIQPAKLEDSAVYLCASSFLSTGSGSYNEQFFGPGTRLTVL.

The chain employs TRBV6-1 and TRBJ1-5; 8 nucleotides agree with TRBD1. CDR3 size: 15 residues. Losses at the gene ends were 1 base for V and 8 bases for J; bases not matched to a gene: 7. CDR1 and CDR2 (germline): MNHNS, SASEGT. The CDR3 loop is CASSEGTGSAKPQHF. Written as DNA, the CDR3 is TGTGCCAGCAGTGAAGGGACAGGGAGTGCGAAGCCCCAGCATTTT.

The J gene is TRBJ1-2, the V gene TRBV19; D is possibly TRBD1 (6 bases). The CDR3 runs to 15 residues. The germline V gene encodes CDR1 LNHDA and CDR2 SQIVND (reference sequence). The ends were cut back, 5 bases at V and 4 bases at J, with 17 bases in the middle. The CDR3 nucleotides read TGTGCCAGTAGTCCCCCCCAGGGGCTCGGCTATGGCTACACCTTC. Translated: CASSPPQGLGYGYTF.